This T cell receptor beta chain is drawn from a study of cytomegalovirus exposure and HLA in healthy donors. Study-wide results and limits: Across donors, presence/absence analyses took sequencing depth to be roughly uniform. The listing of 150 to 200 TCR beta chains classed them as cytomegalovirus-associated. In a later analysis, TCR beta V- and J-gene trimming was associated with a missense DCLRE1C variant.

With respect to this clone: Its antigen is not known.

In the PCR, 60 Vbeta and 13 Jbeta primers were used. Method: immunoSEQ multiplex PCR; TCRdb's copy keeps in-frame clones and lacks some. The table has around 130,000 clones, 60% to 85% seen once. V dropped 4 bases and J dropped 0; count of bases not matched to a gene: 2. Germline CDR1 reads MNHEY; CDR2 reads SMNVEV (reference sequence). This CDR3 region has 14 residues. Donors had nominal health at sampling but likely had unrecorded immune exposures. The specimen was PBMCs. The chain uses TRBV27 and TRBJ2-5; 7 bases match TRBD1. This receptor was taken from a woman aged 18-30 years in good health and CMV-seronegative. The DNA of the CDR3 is TGTGCCAGCAGTTCGAGGGGGCACCAAGAGACCCAGTACTTC. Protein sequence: CASSSRGHQETQYF.